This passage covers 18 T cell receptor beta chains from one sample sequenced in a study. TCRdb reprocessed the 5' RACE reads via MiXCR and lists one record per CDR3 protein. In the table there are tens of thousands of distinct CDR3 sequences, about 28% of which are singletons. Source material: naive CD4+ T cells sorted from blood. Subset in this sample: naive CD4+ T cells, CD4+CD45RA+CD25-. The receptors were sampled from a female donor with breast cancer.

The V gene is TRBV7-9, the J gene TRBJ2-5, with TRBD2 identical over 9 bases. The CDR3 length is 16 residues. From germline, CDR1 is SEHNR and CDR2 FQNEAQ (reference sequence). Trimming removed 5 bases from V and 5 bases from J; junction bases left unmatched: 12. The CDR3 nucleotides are TGTGCCAGCAGCCCCTCCGGGCGGGGGGGCGAGGAGACCCAGTACTTC. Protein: CASSPSGRGGEETQYF. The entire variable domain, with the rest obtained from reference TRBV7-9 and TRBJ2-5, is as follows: DTGVSQNPRHKITKRGQNVTFRCDPISEHNRLYWYRQTLGQGPEFLTYFQNEAQLEKSRLLSDRFSAERPKGSFSTLEIQRTEQGDSAMYLCASSPSGRGGEETQYFGPGTRLLVL.

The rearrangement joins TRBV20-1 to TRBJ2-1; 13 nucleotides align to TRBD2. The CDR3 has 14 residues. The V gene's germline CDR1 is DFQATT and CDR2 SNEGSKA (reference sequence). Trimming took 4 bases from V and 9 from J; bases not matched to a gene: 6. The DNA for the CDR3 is TGCAGTGCTAAACTAGCGGGAGGGCCAGGTGAGCAGTTCTTC. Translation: CSAKLAGGPGEQFF.

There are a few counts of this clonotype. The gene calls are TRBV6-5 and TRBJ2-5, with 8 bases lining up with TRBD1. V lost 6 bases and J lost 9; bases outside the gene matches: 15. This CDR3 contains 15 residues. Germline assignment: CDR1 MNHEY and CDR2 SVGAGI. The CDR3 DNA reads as TGTGCCAGCAGAGCAGGGGGCGCGGTCCCTTGGTCCCAGTACTTC. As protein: CASRAGGAVPWSQYF.

CDR3 nucleotides: TGTGCCAGCAGCCCAGCCCGAGGGTCCTACGAGCAGTACTTC. This translates into CASSPARGSYEQYF. The chain uses TRBV7-9 and TRBJ2-7; D may be TRBD2 (5 bases). Trimming cost V 5 bases and J 1 base, with 12 bases left between them. CDR3 size: 14 residues. Germline CDR1 is SEHNR and CDR2 is FQNEAQ (reference sequence). The complete variable domain, with remaining parts taken from reference TRBV7-9 and TRBJ2-7, reads DTGVSQNPRHKITKRGQNVTFRCDPISEHNRLYWYRQTLGQGPEFLTYFQNEAQLEKSRLLSDRFSAERPKGSFSTLEIQRTEQGDSAMYLCASSPARGSYEQYFGPGTRLTVT.

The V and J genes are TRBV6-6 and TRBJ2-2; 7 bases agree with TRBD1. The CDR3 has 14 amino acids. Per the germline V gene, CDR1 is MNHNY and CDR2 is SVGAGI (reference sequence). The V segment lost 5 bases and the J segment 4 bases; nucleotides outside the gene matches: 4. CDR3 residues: CASSRQGSTGELFF. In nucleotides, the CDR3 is TGTGCCAGCAGTAGACAGGGTTCCACCGGGGAGCTGTTTTTT.

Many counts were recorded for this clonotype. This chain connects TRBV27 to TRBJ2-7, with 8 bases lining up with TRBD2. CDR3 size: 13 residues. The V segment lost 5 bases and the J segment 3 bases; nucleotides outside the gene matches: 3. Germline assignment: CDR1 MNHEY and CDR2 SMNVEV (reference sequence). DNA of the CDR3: TGTGCCAGCAGTCCCGGGGGGGGCTACGAGCAGTACTTC. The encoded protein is CASSPGGGYEQYF.

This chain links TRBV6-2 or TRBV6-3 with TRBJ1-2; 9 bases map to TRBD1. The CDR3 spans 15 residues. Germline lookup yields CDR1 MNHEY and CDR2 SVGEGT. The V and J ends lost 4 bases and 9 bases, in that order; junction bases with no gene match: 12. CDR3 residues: CASSSFLGQGIRYTF. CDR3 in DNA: TGTGCCAGCAGTTCATTCCTCGGACAGGGGATTCGCTACACCTTC.

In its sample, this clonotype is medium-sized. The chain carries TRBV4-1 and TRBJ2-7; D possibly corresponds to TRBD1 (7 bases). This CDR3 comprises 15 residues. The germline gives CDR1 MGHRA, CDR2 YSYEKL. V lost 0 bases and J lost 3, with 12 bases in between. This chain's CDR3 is CASSQEVQGGYEQYF. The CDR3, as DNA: TGCGCCAGCAGCCAAGAGGTCCAGGGGGGCTACGAGCAGTACTTC.

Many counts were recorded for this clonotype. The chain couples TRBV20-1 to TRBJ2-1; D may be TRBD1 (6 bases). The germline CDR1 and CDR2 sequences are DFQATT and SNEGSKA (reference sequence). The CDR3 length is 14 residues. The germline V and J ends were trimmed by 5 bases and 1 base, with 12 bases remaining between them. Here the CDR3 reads CSARDIKSYNEQFF. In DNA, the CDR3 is TGCAGTGCTCGGGACATTAAGTCCTACAATGAGCAGTTCTTC.

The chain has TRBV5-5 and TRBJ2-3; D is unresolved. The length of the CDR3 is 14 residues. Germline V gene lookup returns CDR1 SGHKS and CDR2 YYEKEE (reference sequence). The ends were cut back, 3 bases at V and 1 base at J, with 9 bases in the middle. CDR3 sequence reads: CASSSENGTDTQYF. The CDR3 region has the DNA TGTGCCAGCAGCTCAGAGAATGGCACAGATACGCAGTATTTT.

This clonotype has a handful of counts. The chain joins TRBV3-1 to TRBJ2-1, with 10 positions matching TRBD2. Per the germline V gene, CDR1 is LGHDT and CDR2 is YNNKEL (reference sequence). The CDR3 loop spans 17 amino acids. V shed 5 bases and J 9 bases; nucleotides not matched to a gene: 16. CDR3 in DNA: TGTGCCAGCAGCGATATAGCGGGAGGACCCTCCCTCAGTGAGCAGTTCTTC. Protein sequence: CASSDIAGGPSLSEQFF.

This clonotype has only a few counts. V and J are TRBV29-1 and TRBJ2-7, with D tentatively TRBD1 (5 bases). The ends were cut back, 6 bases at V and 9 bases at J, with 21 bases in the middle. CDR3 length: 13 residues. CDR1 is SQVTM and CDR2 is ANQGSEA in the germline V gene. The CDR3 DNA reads TGCAGCGTGAGCACGACAGAAGGCTTGTCGCAGTACTTC. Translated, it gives CSVSTTEGLSQYF.

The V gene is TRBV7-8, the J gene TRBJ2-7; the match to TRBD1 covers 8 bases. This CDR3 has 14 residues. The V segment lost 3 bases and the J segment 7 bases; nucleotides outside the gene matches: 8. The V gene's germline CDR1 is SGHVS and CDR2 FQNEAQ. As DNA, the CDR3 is TGTGCCAGCAGCTTCCATGGACAGGGAACGGAGCAGTACTTC. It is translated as CASSFHGQGTEQYF.

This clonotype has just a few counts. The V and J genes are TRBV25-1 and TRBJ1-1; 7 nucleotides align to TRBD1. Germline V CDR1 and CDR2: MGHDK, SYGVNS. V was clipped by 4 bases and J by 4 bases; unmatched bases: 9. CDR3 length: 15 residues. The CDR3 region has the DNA TGTGCCAGCAGTGGACAACAGGGGACCGGCACTGAAGCTTTCTTT. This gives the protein CASSGQQGTGTEAFF.

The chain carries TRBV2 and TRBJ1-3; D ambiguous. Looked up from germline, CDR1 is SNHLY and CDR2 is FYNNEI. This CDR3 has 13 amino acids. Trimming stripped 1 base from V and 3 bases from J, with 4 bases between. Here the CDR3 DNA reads TGTGCCAGCAGTGAAGAGGGTGGAAACACCATATATTTT. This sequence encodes CASSEEGGNTIYF.

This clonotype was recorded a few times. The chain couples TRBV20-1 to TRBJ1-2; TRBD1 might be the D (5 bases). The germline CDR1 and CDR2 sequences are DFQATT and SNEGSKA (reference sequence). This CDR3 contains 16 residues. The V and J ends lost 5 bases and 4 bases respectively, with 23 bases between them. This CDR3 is CSALVRTEGYFYGYTF. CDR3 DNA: TGCAGTGCTCTGGTGCGCACAGAGGGGTATTTCTATGGCTACACCTTC.

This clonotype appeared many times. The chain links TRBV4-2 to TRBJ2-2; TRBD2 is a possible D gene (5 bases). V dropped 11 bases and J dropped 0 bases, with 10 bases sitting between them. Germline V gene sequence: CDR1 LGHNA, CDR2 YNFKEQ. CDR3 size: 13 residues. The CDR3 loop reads CALADTNTGELFF. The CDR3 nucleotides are TGTGCCCTAGCAGATACGAACACCGGGGAGCTGTTTTTT.

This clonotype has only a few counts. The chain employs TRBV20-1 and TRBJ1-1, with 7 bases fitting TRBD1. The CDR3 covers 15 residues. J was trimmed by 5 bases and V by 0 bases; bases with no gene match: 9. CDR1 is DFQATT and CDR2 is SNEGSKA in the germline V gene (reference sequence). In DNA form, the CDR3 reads TGCAGTGCTAGAGAGAAACAGGGGTGGATGACTGAAGCTTTCTTT. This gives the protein CSAREKQGWMTEAFF.